This T cell receptor beta chain was sequenced in a study of blood T cell repertoires in COVID-19. Across the whole study: Donors in the United States, Italy and Spain gave samples during acute or convalescent COVID-19. In each case, the material was cDNA or gDNA derived from T cells, B-cell-depleted T cells, or PBMCs.

The CDR3 extends over 16 amino acids. Trimming left V 6 bases short and J 1 base short, with 18 bases between. Germline values: CDR1 KGHSH, CDR2 LQKENI. Under the authors' procedure: Scientists estimated how many nucleated cells there were by amplifying reference gene primers. Measured with immunoSEQ multiplex PCR; TCRdb has only the in-frame clones, and not every one. V, J and clone size are those of that table, while D and trimming were read from the DNA. The data contain about 140,000 clones, about 85% of them singletons. Patients at the Seattle site were enrolled during active infection and followed longitudinally.

The clonotype comes from a human donor with COVID-19, enrolled during active disease. The donor label of this sample is uncertain. This chain connects TRBV18 to TRBJ1-1; the D is unclear. The sequencing sample was made of peripheral blood. This CDR3 is CASSRTLALTNTEAFF. CDR3 in DNA: TGTGCCAGCTCTCGGACTCTAGCCCTCACGAACACTGAAGCTTTCTTT.